The 13 T cell receptor beta chains reported below all come from one sample, sequenced in a study of blood T cells in healthy people across ages (dated by TCRdb to the mid-2010s). Libraries came from 5' RACE. Sequencing relied on an Illumina HiSeq 2500. A second PCR of 7 to 11 cycles was performed with a sample-barcoded 5' primer and a J-beta primer mix. TCRdb cleaned the public reads at Q25 with fastp, built clones with MiXCR and kept in-frame beta chains. Merged by CDR3 protein, the rows form single entries marked with the most common genes and DNA. Counted in this sample were 750,000 to 1,000,000 distinct CDR3 sequences; almost 30% of them appeared once. 10% of the sample rests with the top ten. Another study also made use of these data, one on T cells of mothers and their children.

Sequencing used blood. The receptors derive from a woman in her thirties or forties in good health.

This clonotype has only a few counts. A read error may produce the germline difference seen at one junction end. The V gene is TRBV20-1, the J gene TRBJ2-1; D unclear. The CDR3 extends over 15 amino acids. The germline V gene encodes CDR1 DFQATT and CDR2 SNEGSKA (reference sequence). The CDR3 spells CSARYQESSYSEQFF. The CDR3 bases are TGCAGTGCTAGATATCAGGAGAGCTCCTACAGTGAGCAGTTCTTC.

J is TRBJ2-3 and V is TRBV12-3 or TRBV12-4; 11 bases line up with TRBD2. The CDR3 has 14 residues. With V trimmed by 4 bases and J by 7 bases, 4 bases remained unmatched. The CDR3 DNA reads TGTGCCAGCAGTTCTAGCGGGGGGCAGTATACGCAGTATTTT. This gives the protein CASSSSGGQYTQYF.

A remark on this clonotype: One end of the junction varies from germline; a read error may be responsible. This chain connects TRBV18 to TRBJ1-1; maybe TRBD1 (6 bases). Germline V lookup: CDR1 KGHSH, CDR2 LQKENI. CDR3 length: 14 amino acids. The CDR3 DNA sequence: TGTGCCGGCTCACCACAGACAGGACAAACTGAAGCTTTCTTT. It is translated as CAGSPQTGQTEAFF.

This rearrangement joins TRBV12-3 or TRBV12-4 to TRBJ2-5; tentatively, D is TRBD2 (7 bases). The CDR3 totals 16 residues. The germline V and J ends were trimmed by 4 bases and 4 bases, with 19 bases remaining between them. The CDR3 here is CASSYPVRGGSETQYF. As DNA, the CDR3 is TGTGCCAGCAGTTACCCGGTTAGGGGGGGCTCAGAGACCCAGTACTTC.

The chain employs TRBV14 and TRBJ2-7; 9 nucleotides line up with TRBD1. This CDR3 is built from 16 residues. V shed 4 bases and J 5 bases; nucleotides not matched to a gene: 12. Germline CDR1 SGHDN, CDR2 FVKESK. The CDR3 coding sequence is TGTGCCAGCAGCCCAATAGGGACAGGGTGGGGCCACGAGCAGTACTTC. This gives the protein CASSPIGTGWGHEQYF. Combining the CDR3 with reference TRBV14 and TRBJ2-7 gives the whole variable domain EAGVTQFPSHSVIEKGQTVTLRCDPISGHDNLYWYRRVMGKEIKFLLHFVKESKQDESGMPNNRFLAERTGGTYSTLKVQPAELEDSGVYFCASSPIGTGWGHEQYFGPGTRLTVT.

This clonotype has more than one count but fewer than ten. CDR3 sequence (DNA): TGTGCCAGCAGTGAGCTGGACAGCCACTTTAATTCACCCCTCCACTTT. Amino acid sequence: CASSELDSHFNSPLHF. The V and J genes are TRBV6-1 and TRBJ1-6, with a weak D call TRBD1 (6 bases). The CDR3 has 16 residues. Per the germline V gene, CDR1 is MNHNS and CDR2 is SASEGT. Trimming removed 3 bases from V and 6 bases from J, with 15 bases in between.

This clonotype has at least ten counts. V gene TRBV24-1 combines with J gene TRBJ2-6; no clear D. CDR1 is KGHDR and CDR2 is SFDVKD in the germline V gene. The germline V and J ends were trimmed by 2 bases and 0 bases, with 4 bases remaining between them. The CDR3 is 15 amino acids. The CDR3 spells CATSDSISGANVLTF. CDR3 bases: TGTGCCACCAGTGATTCGATCTCTGGGGCCAACGTCCTGACTTTC.

This clonotype was counted a few times. This chain connects TRBV2 to TRBJ1-5; TRBD1 might be the D (5 bases). The CDR3 contains 17 residues. Trimming stripped 6 bases from V and 5 bases from J, with 23 bases between. Germline V gene lookup returns CDR1 SNHLY and CDR2 FYNNEI. As DNA, the CDR3 is TGTGCCAGCAGAGCGAGGCTGGGGGTCGGGAGGGATCAGCCCCAGCATTTT. This translates into CASRARLGVGRDQPQHF. The full variable domain, with the rest looked up from reference TRBV2 and TRBJ1-5, is EPEVTQTPSHQVTQMGQEVILRCVPISNHLYFYWYRQILGQKVEFLVSFYNNEISEKSEIFDDQFSVERPDGSNFTLKIRSTKLEDSAMYFCASRARLGVGRDQPQHFGDGTRLSIL.

The chain carries TRBV6-5 and TRBJ2-1; TRBD2 matches 10 bases. TRBJ2-7 explains the end of the DNA better; the J call may be wrong. The CDR3 is 15 amino acids. Germline-derived CDR1 and CDR2 are MNHEY and SVGAGI. The CDR3 loop is CASSYSGGYYNEQYF. For the CDR3, the DNA is TGTGCCAGCAGTTATAGCGGGGGGTACTACAATGAGCAGTACTTC.

Comment on this clonotype: The junction shows a germline mismatch at one end, possibly a read error. The genes are TRBV20-1 and TRBJ1-2, with D possibly matching TRBD1 (5 bases). Germline V gene data show CDR1 as DFQATT and CDR2 as SNEGSKA (reference sequence). The CDR3 loop spans 12 amino acids. The CDR3 reads CRAREGLSGYTF. CDR3 sequence (DNA): TGCAGGGCTAGAGAGGGACTGTCTGGCTACACCTTC.

This clonotype was seen only a few times. The V gene is TRBV30, the J gene TRBJ1-2; D gene uncertain. The CDR3 totals 11 residues. Trimming stripped 0 bases from V and 6 bases from J, with 5 bases between. Germline CDR1 and CDR2: GTSNPN and SVGIG (reference sequence). The CDR3 loop reads CAWSVWHGYTF. CDR3 coding DNA: TGTGCCTGGAGTGTATGGCATGGCTACACCTTC.

This clonotype was counted only a few times. This chain's CDR3 is CASSPANRGNSPLHF. The CDR3 coding sequence is TGTGCCAGCAGCCCCGCGAACAGGGGAAATTCACCCCTCCACTTT. V is TRBV7-2 and J is TRBJ1-6; 7 nucleotides match TRBD1. Germline loops: CDR1 SGHTA, CDR2 FQGNSA. The V and J ends lost 5 bases and 7 bases, in that order; junction bases with no gene match: 8. The CDR3 is 15 amino acids.

A note on this clonotype: This may be a read error, as it is one base from a much larger clone. The chain is built from TRBV29-1 and TRBJ2-7; D gene uncertain. Germline V gene sequence: CDR1 SQVTM, CDR2 ANQGSEA. Trimming removed 7 bases at V and 2 bases at J, with 9 bases between. The length of the CDR3 is 11 residues. The CDR3 DNA reads as TGCAGCGCTGCCGAGACCTACGAGCAGTACTTC. Amino acid sequence: CSAAETYEQYF.